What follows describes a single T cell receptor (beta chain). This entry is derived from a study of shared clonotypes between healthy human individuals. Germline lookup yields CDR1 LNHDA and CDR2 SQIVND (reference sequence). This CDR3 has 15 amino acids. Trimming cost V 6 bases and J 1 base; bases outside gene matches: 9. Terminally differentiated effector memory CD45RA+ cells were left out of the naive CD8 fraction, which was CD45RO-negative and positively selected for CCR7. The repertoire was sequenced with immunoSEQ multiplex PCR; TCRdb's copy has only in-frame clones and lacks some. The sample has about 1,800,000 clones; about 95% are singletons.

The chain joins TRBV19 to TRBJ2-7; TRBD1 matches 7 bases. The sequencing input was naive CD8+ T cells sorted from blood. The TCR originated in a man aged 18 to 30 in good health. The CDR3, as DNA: TGTGCCAGTAGGGACCGGGACAGTTATTCCTACGAGCAGTACTTC. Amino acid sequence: CASRDRDSYSYEQYF.